Included here is one TCR beta chain sequence, with context. Clones were sequenced by immunoSEQ multiplex PCR, and TCRdb holds only the in-frame ones, with some missing. This sample has approximately 70,000 clones, with 91% found just once. This specimen comes from a study of T cell changes during pregnancy in multiple sclerosis. The TCR was taken from a female donor in good health, enrolled as a control in a pregnancy study. The sequenced sample was peripheral blood, obtained in the third trimester of pregnancy.

CDR3 residues: CASSAHPTSGRSNEQFF. DNA for the CDR3: TGTGCCAGCAGCGCCCACCCGACTAGCGGGAGAAGCAATGAGCAGTTCTTC. The chain combines TRBV9 with TRBJ2-1; the match to TRBD2 covers 12 bases. V lost 3 bases, J lost 6 bases, and 10 bases stayed unmatched. In germline, CDR1 is SGDLS, CDR2 YYNGEE. This CDR3 comprises 17 residues. The full variable domain, with the rest looked up from reference TRBV9 and TRBJ2-1, is DSGVTQTPKHLITATGQRVTLRCSPRSGDLSVYWYQQSLDQGLQFLIQYYNGEERAKGNILERFSAQQFPDLHSELNLSSLELGDSALYFCASSAHPTSGRSNEQFFGPGTRLTVL.